This TCR beta chain originates from a study of CD8 T cells in ankylosing spondylitis. General study findings and limits: CD8+ cells made up the disease-linked clones, which were relatively rare in peripheral blood. Significant enrichment of disease-linked clones was reportedly seen in matched ankylosing spondylitis synovial fluid. Within ankylosing spondylitis blood, a TCR beta motif made up of eight or nine highly homologous variants appeared to be characteristic.

Libraries for TCR beta were made by quantitative 5'-RACE with molecular barcodes. One entry per CDR3 protein, called by TCRdb with MiXCR from the 5' RACE reads. The sample includes about 220,000 distinct CDR3 sequences, 25% to 30% of them seen just once. Concerning this clonotype itself: What it binds is not known. A much bigger clone sits one base away, suggesting this may be a read error.

The CDR3 consists of 17 residues. Looked up from germline, CDR1 is DFQATT and CDR2 is SNEGSKA (reference sequence). This receptor was taken from a male donor with ankylosing spondylitis or in good health (not recorded which). Material for sequencing was blood, either unsorted or a sorted T cell fraction (not recorded which). V usage is TRBV20-1 and J usage is TRBJ2-7; 12 bases agree with TRBD2. The CDR3 region is CSARDLSPSGRVGEQNF. DNA for the CDR3: TGCAGTGCTAGAGATTTGTCCCCTAGCGGGAGGGTGGGGGAGCAGAACTTC.